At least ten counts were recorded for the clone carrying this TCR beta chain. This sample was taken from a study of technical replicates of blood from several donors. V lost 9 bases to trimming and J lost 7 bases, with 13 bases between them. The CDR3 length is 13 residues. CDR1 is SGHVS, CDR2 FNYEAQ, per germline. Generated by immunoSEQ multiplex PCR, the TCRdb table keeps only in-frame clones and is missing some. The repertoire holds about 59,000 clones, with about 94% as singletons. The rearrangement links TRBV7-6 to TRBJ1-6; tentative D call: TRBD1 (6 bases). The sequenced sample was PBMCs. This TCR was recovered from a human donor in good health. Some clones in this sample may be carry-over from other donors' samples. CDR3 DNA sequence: TGTGCCAGTGCGACAGGACTCAATTCACCCCTCCACTTT. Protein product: CASATGLNSPLHF.